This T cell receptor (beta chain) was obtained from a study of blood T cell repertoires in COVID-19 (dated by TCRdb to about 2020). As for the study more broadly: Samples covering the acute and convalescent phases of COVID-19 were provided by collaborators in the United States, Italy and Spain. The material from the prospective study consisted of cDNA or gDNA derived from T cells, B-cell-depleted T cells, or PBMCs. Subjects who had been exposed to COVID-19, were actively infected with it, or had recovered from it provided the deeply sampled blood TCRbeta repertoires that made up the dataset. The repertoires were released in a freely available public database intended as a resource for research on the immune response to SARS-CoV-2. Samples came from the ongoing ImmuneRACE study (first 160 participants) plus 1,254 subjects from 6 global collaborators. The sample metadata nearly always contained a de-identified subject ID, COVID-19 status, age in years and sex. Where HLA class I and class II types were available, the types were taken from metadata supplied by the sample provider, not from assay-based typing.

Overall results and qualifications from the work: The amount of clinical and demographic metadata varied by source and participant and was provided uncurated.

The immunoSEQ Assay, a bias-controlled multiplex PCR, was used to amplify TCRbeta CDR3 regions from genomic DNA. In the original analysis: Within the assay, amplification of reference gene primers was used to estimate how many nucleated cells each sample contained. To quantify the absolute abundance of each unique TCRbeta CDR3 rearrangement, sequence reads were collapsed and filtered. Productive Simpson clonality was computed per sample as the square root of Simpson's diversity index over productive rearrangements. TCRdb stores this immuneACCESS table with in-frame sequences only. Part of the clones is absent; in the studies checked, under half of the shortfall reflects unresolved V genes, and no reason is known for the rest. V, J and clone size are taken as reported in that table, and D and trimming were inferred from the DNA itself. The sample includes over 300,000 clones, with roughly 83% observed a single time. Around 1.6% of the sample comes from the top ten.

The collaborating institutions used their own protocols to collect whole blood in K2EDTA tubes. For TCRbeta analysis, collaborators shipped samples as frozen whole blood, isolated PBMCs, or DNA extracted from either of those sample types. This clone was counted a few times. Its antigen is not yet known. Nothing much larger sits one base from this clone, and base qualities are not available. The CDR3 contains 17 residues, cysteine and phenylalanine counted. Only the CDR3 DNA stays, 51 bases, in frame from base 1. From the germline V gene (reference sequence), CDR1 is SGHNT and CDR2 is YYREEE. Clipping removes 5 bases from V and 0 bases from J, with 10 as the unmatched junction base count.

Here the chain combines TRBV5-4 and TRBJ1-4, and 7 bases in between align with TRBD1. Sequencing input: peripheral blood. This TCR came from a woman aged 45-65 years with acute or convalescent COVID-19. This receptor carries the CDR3 CASSPGTAFATNEKLFF. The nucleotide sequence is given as TGTGCCAGCAGTCCCGGGACAGCCTTTGCAACTAATGAAAAACTGTTTTTT.